This T cell receptor (beta chain) derives from a study of blood T cell repertoires in COVID-19. This clone was seen a single time. The CDR3 runs to 16 residues. The V gene's germline CDR1 is SGHKS and CDR2 YYEKEE (reference sequence). The germline V and J ends were trimmed by 4 bases and 0 bases, with 14 bases remaining between them. Exposed enrollees had met someone with a PCR-confirmed or clinician-diagnosed COVID-19 case at some point within the 2 weeks before study entry. Study processing details: Using reference gene primer amplification, nucleated cell counts were estimated. Profiling relied on immunoSEQ multiplex PCR, and the TCRdb table lists in-frame clones only, not all of them. That table gives V, J and clone size, and the DNA gave D and trimming. The sample has approximately 250,000 clones; around 93% are singletons.

The chain carries TRBV5-5 and TRBJ2-1; no firm D call. This receptor was identified in a man aged 35-49 years who had been exposed to COVID-19. Input material: PBMCs or T cells enriched from blood (not recorded which). CDR3: CASSPFVDSSYNEQFF. The CDR3 bases are TGTGCCAGCAGCCCCTTTGTCGATAGCTCCTACAATGAGCAGTTCTTC.